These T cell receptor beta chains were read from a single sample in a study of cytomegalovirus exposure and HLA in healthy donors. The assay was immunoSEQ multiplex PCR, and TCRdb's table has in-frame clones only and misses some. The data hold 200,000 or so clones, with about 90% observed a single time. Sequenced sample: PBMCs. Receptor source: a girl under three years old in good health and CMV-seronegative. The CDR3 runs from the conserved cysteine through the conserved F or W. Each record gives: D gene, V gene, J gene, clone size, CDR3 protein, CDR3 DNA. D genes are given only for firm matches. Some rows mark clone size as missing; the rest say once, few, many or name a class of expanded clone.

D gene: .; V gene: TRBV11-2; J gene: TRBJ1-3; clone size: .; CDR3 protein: CASSLSQGSGNTIYF; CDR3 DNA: TGTGCCAGCAGCTTAAGCCAGGGTTCTGGAAACACCATATATTTT
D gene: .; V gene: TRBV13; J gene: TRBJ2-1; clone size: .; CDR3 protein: CASSSIGDQGKSSYNEQFF; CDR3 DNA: TGTGCCAGCAGCTCCATAGGAGACCAGGGGAAAAGCTCCTACAATGAGCAGTTCTTC
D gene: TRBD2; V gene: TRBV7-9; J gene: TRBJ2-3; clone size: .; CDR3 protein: CASSLIAGGSDTQYF; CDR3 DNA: TGTGCCAGCAGCTTAATAGCGGGGGGGTCAGATACGCAGTATTTT
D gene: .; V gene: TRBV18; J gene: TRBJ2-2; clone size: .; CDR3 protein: CASSRDLMNTGELFF; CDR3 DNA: TGTGCCAGCTCGCGGGACTTAATGAACACCGGGGAGCTGTTTTTT
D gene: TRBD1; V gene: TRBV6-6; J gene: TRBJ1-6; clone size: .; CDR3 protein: CASNVRDRGSPLHF; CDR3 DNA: TGTGCCAGCAACGTCCGGGACAGGGGTTCACCCCTCCACTTT
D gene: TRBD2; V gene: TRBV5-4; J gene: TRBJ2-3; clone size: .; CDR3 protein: CASSLDTSGLTDTQYF; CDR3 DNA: TGTGCCAGCAGCTTGGATACTAGCGGACTCACAGATACGCAGTATTTT
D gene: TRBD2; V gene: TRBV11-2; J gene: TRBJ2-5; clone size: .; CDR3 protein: CASSPRIREGPQETQYF; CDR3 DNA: TGTGCCAGCAGCCCTCGCATCCGGGAGGGCCCACAAGAGACCCAGTACTTC
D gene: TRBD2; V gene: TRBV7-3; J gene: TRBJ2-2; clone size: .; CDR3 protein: CASSLTRSSGGVGELFF; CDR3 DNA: TGTGCCAGCAGCTTAACAAGGTCTAGCGGAGGTGTCGGGGAGCTGTTTTTT
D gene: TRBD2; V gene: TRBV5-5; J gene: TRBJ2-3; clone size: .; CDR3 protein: CASHRLAGTDTQYF; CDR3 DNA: TGTGCCAGCCATAGACTAGCGGGGACAGATACGCAGTATTTT
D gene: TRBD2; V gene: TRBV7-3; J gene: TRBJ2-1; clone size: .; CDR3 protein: CASSPTSGTSYNEQFF; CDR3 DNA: TGTGCCAGCAGCCCAACTAGCGGTACCTCCTACAATGAGCAGTTCTTC
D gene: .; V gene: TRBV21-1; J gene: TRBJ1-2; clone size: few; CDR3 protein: CASSRWVRGRLIHDGYTF; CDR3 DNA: TGTGCCAGCAGCCGGTGGGTGAGGGGGCGGTTAATCCACGATGGCTACACCTTC
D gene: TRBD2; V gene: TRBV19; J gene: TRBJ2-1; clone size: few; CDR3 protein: CASRPSGRANEQFF; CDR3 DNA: TGTGCCAGTCGACCTAGCGGGAGGGCCAATGAGCAGTTCTTC
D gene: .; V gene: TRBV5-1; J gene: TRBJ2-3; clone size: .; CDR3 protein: CASDTGSPDTQYF; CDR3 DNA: TGCGCCAGCGATACGGGGTCGCCGGATACGCAGTATTTT
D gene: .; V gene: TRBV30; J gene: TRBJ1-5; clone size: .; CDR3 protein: CAWSFGGNQPQHF; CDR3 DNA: TGTGCCTGGAGTTTTGGGGGGAATCAGCCCCAGCATTTT
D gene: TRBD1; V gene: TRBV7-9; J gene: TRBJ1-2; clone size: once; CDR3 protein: CSSRPDREDGYTF; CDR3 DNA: TGTTCCAGCAGGCCGGACAGGGAGGATGGCTACACCTTC
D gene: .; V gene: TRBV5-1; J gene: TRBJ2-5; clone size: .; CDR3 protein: CASSIGQGGETQYF; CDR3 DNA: TGCGCCAGCAGCATCGGACAGGGAGGGGAGACCCAGTACTTC
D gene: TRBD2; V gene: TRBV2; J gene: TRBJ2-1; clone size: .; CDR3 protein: CASSRLAGGQDEQFF; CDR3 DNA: TGTGCCAGCAGTAGACTAGCGGGAGGGCAGGATGAGCAGTTCTTC
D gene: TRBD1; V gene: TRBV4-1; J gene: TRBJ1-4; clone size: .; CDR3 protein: CASSQTGQTNEKLFF; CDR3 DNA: TGCGCCAGCAGCCAAACGGGACAGACTAATGAAAAACTGTTTTTT
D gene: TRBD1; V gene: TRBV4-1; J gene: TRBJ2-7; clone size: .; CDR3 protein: CASSQATGTVSSYEQYF; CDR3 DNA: TGCGCCAGCAGCCAAGCGACAGGGACGGTCTCCTCCTACGAGCAGTACTTC
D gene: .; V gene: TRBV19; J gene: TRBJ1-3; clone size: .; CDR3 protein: CASSDRFHSGNTIYF; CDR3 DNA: TGTGCCAGTAGCGACAGATTTCACTCTGGAAACACCATATATTTT
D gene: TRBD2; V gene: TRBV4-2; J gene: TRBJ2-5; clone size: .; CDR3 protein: CASSQETLGLAGGFLDPETQYF; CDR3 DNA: TGTGCCAGCAGCCAAGAGACCTTGGGACTAGCGGGGGGCTTTCTCGACCCAGAGACCCAGTACTTC
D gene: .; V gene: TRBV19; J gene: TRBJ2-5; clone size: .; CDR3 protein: CASSKTRQETQYF; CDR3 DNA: TGTGCCAGTAGTAAAACGAGGCAAGAGACCCAGTACTTC
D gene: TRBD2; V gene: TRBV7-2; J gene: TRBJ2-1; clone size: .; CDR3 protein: CASRPSLVGGASEQFF; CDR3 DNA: TGTGCCAGCAGACCGAGCCTTGTCGGGGGGGCCAGTGAGCAGTTCTTC
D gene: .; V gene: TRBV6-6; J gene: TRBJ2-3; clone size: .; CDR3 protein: CASSYSIYSDTQYF; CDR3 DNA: TGTGCCAGCAGTTACTCGATATACTCAGATACGCAGTATTTT
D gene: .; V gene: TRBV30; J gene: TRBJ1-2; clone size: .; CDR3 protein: CAWSHSGQGPLRYGYTF; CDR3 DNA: TGTGCCTGGAGCCATAGTGGCCAGGGGCCTCTTAGGTATGGCTACACCTTC
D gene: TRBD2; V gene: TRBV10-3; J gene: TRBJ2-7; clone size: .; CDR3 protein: CAISPGLAGSYEQYF; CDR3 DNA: TGTGCCATCAGCCCGGGACTAGCGGGTTCTTACGAGCAGTACTTC
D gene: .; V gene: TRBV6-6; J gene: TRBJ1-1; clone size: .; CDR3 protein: CASSYSENLEAFF; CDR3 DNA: TGTGCCAGCAGTTACTCGGAGAACCTTGAAGCTTTCTTT
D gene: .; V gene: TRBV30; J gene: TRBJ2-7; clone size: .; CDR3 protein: CAWSWGRAYEQYF; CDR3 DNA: TGTGCCTGGAGTTGGGGCAGGGCCTACGAGCAGTACTTC
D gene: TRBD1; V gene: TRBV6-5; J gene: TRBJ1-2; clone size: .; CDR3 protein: CASTPWTGATGGYTF; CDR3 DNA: TGTGCCAGCACCCCTTGGACAGGGGCAACGGGTGGCTACACCTTC
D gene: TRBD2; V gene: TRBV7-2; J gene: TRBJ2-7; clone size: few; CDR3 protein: CASSPLAGYRIKHYEQYF; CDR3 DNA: TGTGCCAGCAGCCCACTAGCGGGATACCGTATCAAACATTACGAGCAGTACTTC
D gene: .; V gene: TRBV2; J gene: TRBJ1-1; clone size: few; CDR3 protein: CASSERGMNTEAFF; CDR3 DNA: TGTGCCAGCAGTGAGAGGGGGATGAACACTGAAGCTTTCTTT
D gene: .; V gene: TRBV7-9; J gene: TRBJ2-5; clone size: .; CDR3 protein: CASSFLRDQETQYF; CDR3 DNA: TGTGCCAGCAGCTTCCTCCGGGACCAAGAGACCCAGTACTTC
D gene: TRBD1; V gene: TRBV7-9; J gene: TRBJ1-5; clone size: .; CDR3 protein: CASSFGQGNQPQHF; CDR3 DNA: TGTGCCAGCAGCTTCGGACAGGGCAATCAGCCCCAGCATTTT
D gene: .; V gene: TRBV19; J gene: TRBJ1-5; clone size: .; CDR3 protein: CASSVGQIPQPQHF; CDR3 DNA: TGTGCCAGTAGTGTGGGACAAATCCCTCAGCCCCAGCATTTT
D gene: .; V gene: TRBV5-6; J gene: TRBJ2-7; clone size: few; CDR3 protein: CASATLGHEQYF; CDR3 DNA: TGTGCCAGCGCAACACTGGGGCACGAGCAGTACTTC
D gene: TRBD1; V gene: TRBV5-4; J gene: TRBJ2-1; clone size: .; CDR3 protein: CASSLDRGGYNEQFF; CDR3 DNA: TGTGCCAGCAGCTTGGACAGGGGCGGGTACAATGAGCAGTTCTTC
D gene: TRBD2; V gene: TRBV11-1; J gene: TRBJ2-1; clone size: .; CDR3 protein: CASSSEGGLAGVSYNEQFF; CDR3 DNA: TGTGCCAGCAGCTCCGAGGGAGGGCTAGCGGGAGTCTCCTACAATGAGCAGTTCTTC
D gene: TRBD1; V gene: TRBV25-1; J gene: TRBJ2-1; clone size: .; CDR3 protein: CASSDLRTGPSSYNEQFF; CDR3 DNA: TGTGCCAGCAGTGACCTACGGACAGGTCCTAGCTCCTACAATGAGCAGTTCTTC
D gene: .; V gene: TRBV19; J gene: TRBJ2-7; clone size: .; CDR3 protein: CASPPISEQYF; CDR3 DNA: TGTGCCAGCCCCCCTATAAGCGAGCAGTACTTC
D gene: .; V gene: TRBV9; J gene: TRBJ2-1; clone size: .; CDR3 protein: CASSGDSNNEQFF; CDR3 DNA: TGTGCCAGCAGCGGGGACTCAAACAATGAGCAGTTCTTC
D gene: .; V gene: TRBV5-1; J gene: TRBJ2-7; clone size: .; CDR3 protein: CASSPEWSEQYF; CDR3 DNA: TGCGCCAGCAGCCCTGAATGGAGCGAGCAGTACTTC
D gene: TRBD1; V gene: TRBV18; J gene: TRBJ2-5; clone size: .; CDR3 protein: CASSPRWLPGQQETQYF; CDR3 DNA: TGTGCCAGCTCACCCAGATGGTTACCGGGACAGCAAGAGACCCAGTACTTC
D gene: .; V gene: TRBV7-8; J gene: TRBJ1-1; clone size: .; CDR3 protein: CASSLGGRTEAFF; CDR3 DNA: TGTGCCAGCAGCTTGGGGGGTAGGACTGAAGCTTTCTTT
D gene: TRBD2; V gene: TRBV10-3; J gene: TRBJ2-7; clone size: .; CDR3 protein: CAIRISGLYEQYF; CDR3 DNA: TGTGCCATCAGGATTAGCGGGCTATACGAGCAGTACTTC
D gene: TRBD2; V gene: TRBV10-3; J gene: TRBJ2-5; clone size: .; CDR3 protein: CAISEGSGGMQETQYF; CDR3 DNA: TGTGCCATCAGTGAGGGTTCCGGGGGGATGCAAGAGACCCAGTACTTC
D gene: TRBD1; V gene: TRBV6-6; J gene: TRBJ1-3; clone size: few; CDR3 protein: CATSTGTGNTIYF; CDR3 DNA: TGTGCCACCTCGACAGGGACGGGAAACACCATATATTTT
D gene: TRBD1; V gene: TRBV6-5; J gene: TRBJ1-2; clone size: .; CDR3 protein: CASSYSTGAGYGYTF; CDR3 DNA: TGTGCCAGCAGTTACTCGACAGGGGCCGGATATGGCTACACCTTC
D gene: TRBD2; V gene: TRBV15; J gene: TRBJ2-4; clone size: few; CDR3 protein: CATQSGGAANIQYF; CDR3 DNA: TGTGCCACCCAGAGCGGGGGGGCGGCAAACATTCAGTACTTC
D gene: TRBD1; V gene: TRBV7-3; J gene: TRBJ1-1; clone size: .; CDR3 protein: CASSLAAGGGITEAFF; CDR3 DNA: TGTGCCAGCAGCTTAGCGGCAGGGGGCGGGATCACTGAAGCTTTCTTT
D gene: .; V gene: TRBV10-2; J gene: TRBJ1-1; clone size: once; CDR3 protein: CASRPGVTEAFF; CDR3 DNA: TGCGCCAGCAGGCCAGGGGTTACTGAAGCTTTCTTT
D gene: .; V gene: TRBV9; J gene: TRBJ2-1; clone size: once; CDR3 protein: CASSPSHGVGNEQFF; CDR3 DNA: TGTGCCAGCAGCCCGAGTCACGGAGTCGGGAATGAGCAGTTCTTC
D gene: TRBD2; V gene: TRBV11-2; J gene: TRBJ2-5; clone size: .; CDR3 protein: CASSLAASSGSPETQYF; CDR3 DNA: TGTGCCAGCAGCTTAGCGGCGTCTAGCGGGAGTCCGGAGACCCAGTACTTC
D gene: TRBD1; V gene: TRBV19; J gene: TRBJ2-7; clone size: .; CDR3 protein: CASSIMAGTGGREQYF; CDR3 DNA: TGTGCCAGTAGTATTATGGCGGGGACAGGGGGCCGGGAGCAGTACTTC
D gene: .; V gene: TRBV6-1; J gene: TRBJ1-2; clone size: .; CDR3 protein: CASSTSGAQGNGYTF; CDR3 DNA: TGTGCCAGCAGTACCTCAGGGGCGCAAGGAAATGGCTACACCTTC